Following are 4 T cell receptor beta chains from one sample sequenced in a study of cytotoxic CD8 clonotypes in ibrutinib-treated CLL. Only in-frame clones appear in the TCRdb table, and some are missing; sequencing was by immunoSEQ multiplex PCR. The sample records 110,000 or so clones, 50% to 65% being singletons. Material: PBMCs, obtained after 24 months of ibrutinib treatment. The receptors shown here come from a human donor with chronic lymphocytic leukemia.

The CDR3 DNA reads TGCGCCAGCAGTAGCGGGGGCCACTCCTACGAGCAGTACTTC. Residues: CASSSGGHSYEQYF. The V and J genes are TRBV5-1 and TRBJ2-7, with 9 bases aligning to TRBD2. The germline V gene has CDR1 SGHRS and CDR2 YFSETQ. V gave up 5 bases and J gave up 0 bases; unmatched junction bases: 3. CDR3 length: 14 residues.

The CDR3 nucleotides read TGTGCCAGCAGCTCAGTGGGGCACACCGGGGAGCTGTTTTTT. This gives the protein CASSSVGHTGELFF. The chain recombines TRBV7-6 with TRBJ2-2, with D perhaps TRBD1 (5 bases). Deletions cut 4 bases from V and 3 bases from J, with 9 bases between. There are 14 residues in the CDR3. Germline CDR1 reads SGHVS; CDR2 reads FNYEAQ. The full variable domain, completed using reference TRBV7-6 and TRBJ2-2, is GAGVSQSPRYKVTKRGQDVALRCDPISGHVSLYWYRQALGQGPEFLTYFNYEAQQDKSGLPNDRFSAERPEGSISTLTIQRTEQRDSAMYRCASSSVGHTGELFFGEGSRLTVL.

This clone was observed once. The chain's CDR3 is CASSLAALRAAAGELFF. As DNA, the CDR3 is TGTGCCAGCAGCTTAGCCGCTCTGAGGGCCGCTGCGGGGGAGCTGTTTTTT. The rearrangement joins TRBV11-3 to TRBJ2-2; a possible D gene is TRBD2 (5 bases). V was cut by 1 base and J by 8 bases, with 20 bases left in between. Germline V CDR1 and CDR2: SGHNT, YENEEA. The CDR3 spans 17 residues. The variable domain in full, completed from reference TRBV11-3 and TRBJ2-2, reads EAGVVQSPRYKIIEKKQPVAFWCNPISGHNTLYWYLQNLGQGPELLIRYENEEAVDDSQLPKDRFSAERLKGVDSTLKIQPAELGDSAVYLCASSLAALRAAAGELFFGEGSRLTVL.

This chain connects TRBV28 to TRBJ2-3, with 7 nucleotides matching TRBD1. Germline V lookup: CDR1 MDHEN, CDR2 SYDVKM. This CDR3 is 16 amino acids long. V was clipped by 2 bases and J by 5 bases; unmatched bases: 10. The CDR3 DNA follows: TGTGCCAGCAGTTTAGTGACAGGGTCATTCGGAGATACGCAGTATTTT. This gives the protein CASSLVTGSFGDTQYF.